This is a list of T cell receptor beta chains from one sample in a study of T cell responses to AZD1222 COVID-19 vaccine. Clones were sequenced by immunoSEQ multiplex PCR, and TCRdb holds only the in-frame ones, with some missing. The sample holds about 100,000 clones, around nine tenths seen once. Specimen: peripheral blood, collected on day 0 of AZD1222 vaccination. The receptors derive from an adult in good health. Both conserved end residues are part of each CDR3. The order of the fields is D gene, V gene, J gene, clone size, CDR3 DNA, CDR3 protein. D genes are given only for firm matches. Not all rows give a size; the values are once, few, many and, for expanded clones, a class.

>.|TRBV3-1/TRBV3-2|TRBJ2-3|once
TGTGCCAGCAGCCAACAGGGAGGAGATACGCAGTATTTT
CASSQQGGDTQYF
>TRBD1|TRBV12-5|TRBJ1-5|.
TGTGCTAGTGGCTCCATGGGACAGGGCTTAGGTCAGCCCCAGCATTTT
CASGSMGQGLGQPQHF
>.|TRBV5-1|TRBJ1-6|.
TGCGCCAGCAGCTTGAGCGGGACTAATTCACCCCTCCACTTT
CASSLSGTNSPLHF
>.|TRBV7-3|TRBJ1-1|once
TGTGCCAGCAGCTTACAAGTGAACACTGAAGCTTTCTTT
CASSLQVNTEAFF
>.|TRBV5-1|TRBJ1-1|.
TGCGCCAGCAGCTTGGCCCAGCCCAACACTGAAGCTTTCTTT
CASSLAQPNTEAFF
>.|TRBV2|TRBJ2-7|.
TGTGCCAGCAGGGTTGGGGGGTCATCCTACGAGCAGTACTTC
CASRVGGSSYEQYF
>TRBD1|TRBV6-5|TRBJ1-1|.
TGTGCCAGCAGGCCGACAGGGGACCGCACTGAAGCTTTCTTT
CASRPTGDRTEAFF
>.|TRBV6-2/TRBV6-3|TRBJ1-2|.
TGTGCCAGCAGTTACCAACGGGACCGAGGCTACACCTTC
CASSYQRDRGYTF
>TRBD2|TRBV6-6|TRBJ2-2|few
TGTGCCAGCAACCCTCACCCGGGGGGCGGGGAGCTGTTTTTT
CASNPHPGGGELFF
>TRBD1|TRBV9|TRBJ1-4|.
TGTGCCAGCAGCGAGGAGACAGGGGTCAGTGAAAAACTGTTTTTT
CASSEETGVSEKLFF
>.|TRBV27|TRBJ2-7|.
TGTGCCAGCAGTTTAGGGCAGGGGGGACTATACGAGCAGTACTTC
CASSLGQGGLYEQYF
>.|TRBV4-1|TRBJ2-5|.
TGCGCCAGCAGCGGTTCCCCTCGACCTGAGGAGACCCAGTACTTC
CASSGSPRPEETQYF
>.|TRBV4-1|TRBJ1-1|once
TGCGCCAGCAGCCAAACCGGACAGTCGAACACTGAAGCTTTCTTT
CASSQTGQSNTEAFF
>.|TRBV19|TRBJ2-7|.
TGTGCCAGTAGTATTCGGTTGAGGGGGCGGGAGAGAGGCGAGCAGTACTTC
CASSIRLRGRERGEQYF
>.|TRBV5-5|TRBJ2-5|.
TGTGCCAGCAGCTTGACCGGGTCCCCCAAAGAGACCCAGTACTTC
CASSLTGSPKETQYF
>.|TRBV25-1|TRBJ1-2|.
TGTGCCAGCAGAGAAGAAAATCGTTATGGCTACACCTTC
CASREENRYGYTF
>TRBD2|TRBV7-3|TRBJ2-5|.
TGTGCCAGCAGCCGAGACCAGCGGGGGACCCAGTACTTC
CASSRDQRGTQYF
>.|TRBV7-2|TRBJ1-2|.
TGTGCCAGCAGCTTAGCGTGGAGGGACGGTGGCTACACCTTC
CASSLAWRDGGYTF
>TRBD2|TRBV11-1|TRBJ2-1|.
TGTGCCAGCAGCCCGGGACTAGCGGGAGGTTTAAATGAGCAGTTCTTC
CASSPGLAGGLNEQFF
>.|TRBV6-5|TRBJ2-7|.
TGTGCCAGCAGCCCACAGGGTCGCGAGCAGTACTTC
CASSPQGREQYF
>.|TRBV15|TRBJ1-1|.
TGTGCCACCAGCAGGCCCTCGGGCTCCAACACTGAAGCTTTCTTT
CATSRPSGSNTEAFF
>TRBD1|TRBV5-8|TRBJ1-1|once
TGTGCCAGCAGCTTGAGACAGGGGATGAACACTGAAGCTTTCTTT
CASSLRQGMNTEAFF
>TRBD2|TRBV7-3|TRBJ2-7|.
TGTGCCAGCAGCCCCTATAGCGGGAGTTTGTACGAGCAGTACTTC
CASSPYSGSLYEQYF
>.|TRBV12-5|TRBJ1-1|.
TGTGCTAGTGGTTTGGGCCTAGAAGGCACTGAAGCTTTCTTT
CASGLGLEGTEAFF
>TRBD2|TRBV6-5|TRBJ2-7|.
TGTGCCAGCAGGGTGGGAGGGGTCTCCTACGAGCAGTACTTC
CASRVGGVSYEQYF
>.|TRBV5-1|TRBJ1-2|once
TGCGCCAGCAGGGGGTCAGGGTACGGAGGCTACACCTTC
CASRGSGYGGYTF
>.|TRBV4-1|TRBJ2-5|.
TGCGCCAGCAGCCAAGGAGACGCTATAGAGACCCAGTACTTC
CASSQGDAIETQYF
>.|TRBV6-2/TRBV6-3|TRBJ1-6|.
TGTGCCAGCAGCCCCGGAGTACCCCTCCACTTT
CASSPGVPLHF
>TRBD2|TRBV27|TRBJ2-3|.
TGTGCCAGCAGTTTACGACTAGCGGGAGTGGTTGATACGCAGTATTTT
CASSLRLAGVVDTQYF
>.|TRBV28|TRBJ1-5|.
TGTGCCAGCAGTTTGTTCCAGAATAGCAATCAGCCCCAGCATTTT
CASSLFQNSNQPQHF
>.|TRBV27|TRBJ1-2|few
TGTGCCAGCAGCGGGCAGGGGCTTGGCTACACCTTC
CASSGQGLGYTF
>.|TRBV27|TRBJ1-5|.
TGTGCCAGCAGCCTAGATAGCTATCAGCCCCAGCATTTT
CASSLDSYQPQHF
>.|TRBV6-5|TRBJ1-1|once
TGTGCCAGCAGTTACTCGATCCAGGGGCCCACTGAAGCTTTCTTT
CASSYSIQGPTEAFF
>TRBD1|TRBV3-1/TRBV3-2|TRBJ1-6|.
TGTGCCAGCAGCCAAGCTACCGGGGGACAGGGGTATTCACCCCTCCACTTT
CASSQATGGQGYSPLHF
>TRBD1|TRBV30|TRBJ1-5|.
TGTGCCTGGAGTCGGGACAGGGATCAGCCCCAGCATTTT
CAWSRDRDQPQHF
>.|TRBV7-2|TRBJ2-7|.
TGTGCCAGCAGCCCACAGGGTGGGGGCGAGCAGTACTTC
CASSPQGGGEQYF
>.|TRBV2|TRBJ1-4|.
TGTGCCACCACGTTCGGGTCGTCTCATAATGAAAAACTGTTTTTT
CATTFGSSHNEKLFF
>.|TRBV5-4|TRBJ1-4|.
TGTGCCTTCCGGGTCACAGGGAATGAAAAACTGTTTTTT
CAFRVTGNEKLFF
>.|TRBV7-2|TRBJ2-1|few
TGTGCCAGCAGCGAGGACTCCCAGCCATACAATGAGCAGTTCTTC
CASSEDSQPYNEQFF
>TRBD2|TRBV5-5|TRBJ2-3|.
TGTGCCAGCAGCCCCGGGACTAGCGGACCCACAGATACGCAGTATTTT
CASSPGTSGPTDTQYF
>.|TRBV7-3|TRBJ2-7|once
TGTGCCAGCAGCTTAGGGGTCACTGGCTCCTACGAGCAGTACTTC
CASSLGVTGSYEQYF
>TRBD1|TRBV19|TRBJ1-2|.
TGTGCCAGTAGCCCAACCATACCTCGGGACAGGAATCTTAACTATGGCTACACCTTC
CASSPTIPRDRNLNYGYTF
>TRBD2|TRBV5-1|TRBJ2-1|.
TGCGCCAGCAGCTCGGGACTAGTCAACTTTTTGTCCTACAATGAGCAGTTCTTC
CASSSGLVNFLSYNEQFF
>TRBD1|TRBV7-8|TRBJ1-2|.
TGTGCCAGCAGCCCACGAGGGGACAGGTCTAAGGGCTACACCTTC
CASSPRGDRSKGYTF
>.|TRBV15|TRBJ1-1|once
TGTGCCACCAGCAGTAAACAGAAGAACACTGAAGCTTTCTTT
CATSSKQKNTEAFF
>.|TRBV7-2|TRBJ2-1|.
TGTGCCAGCAGGCCGGGTGGTAGCGTGTACAATGAGCAGTTCTTC
CASRPGGSVYNEQFF
>TRBD1|TRBV6-5|TRBJ1-1|.
TGTGCCAGCATCGGAGGACAGGCTGAAGCTTTCTTT
CASIGGQAEAFF
>.|TRBV14|TRBJ1-6|.
TGTGCCAGCAGCCAAGGCGGGTGGGTCTCCTATAATTCACCCCTCCACTTT
CASSQGGWVSYNSPLHF
>TRBD1|TRBV3-1/TRBV3-2|TRBJ1-4|.
TGTGCCAGCAGTCTTCGGACAGGGCAATCGCTTGAAAAACTGTTTTTT
CASSLRTGQSLEKLFF
>TRBD1|TRBV10-3|TRBJ1-2|.
TGTGCCATCAGAGAACAGGGGGCCTATGGCTACACCTTC
CAIREQGAYGYTF
>.|TRBV6-5|TRBJ1-5|.
TGTGCCAGCAGCAAAACGGGCAATCAGCCCCAGCATTTT
CASSKTGNQPQHF
>.|TRBV18|TRBJ2-5|.
TGTGCCAGCTCACCACCCTTGGCAAACGATCGATGGGAGACCCAGTACTTC
CASSPPLANDRWETQYF
>.|TRBV27|TRBJ1-4|.
TGTGCCAGCAGTTTATCGAAGGCAGAGTCTAATGAAAAACTGTTTTTT
CASSLSKAESNEKLFF
>TRBD2|TRBV4-1|TRBJ2-1|.
TGCGCCAGCAGCCAAGAGGAGGGGGGACTAGATCTCTACAATGAGCAGTTCTTC
CASSQEEGGLDLYNEQFF
>.|TRBV12-3/TRBV12-4|TRBJ1-5|once
TGTGCCAGCAGTACAGGGTTCGGACAGCCCCAGCATTTT
CASSTGFGQPQHF
>.|TRBV12-3/TRBV12-4|TRBJ1-2|once
TGTGCCAGCGGACGACAGCTTAACTATGGCTACACCTTC
CASGRQLNYGYTF
>.|TRBV11-3|TRBJ2-1|.
TGTGCCAGCAGCTTCAAGAGCTCCTACAATGAGCAGTTCTTC
CASSFKSSYNEQFF
>.|TRBV6-5|TRBJ2-7|.
TGTGCCAGCAGTTACGGGGAGGTTCCCTACGAGCAGTACTTC
CASSYGEVPYEQYF
>TRBD1|TRBV4-1|TRBJ1-3|.
TGCGCCAGCAGGAGGACAGGGCCCCTCTCTGGAAACACCATATATTTT
CASRRTGPLSGNTIYF
>.|TRBV9|TRBJ2-2|.
TGTGCCAGCAGCGCACAGGGAGTCCCCACCGGGGAGCTGTTTTTT
CASSAQGVPTGELFF